The entry below describes one T cell receptor (beta chain). Its target is not known. The read ends 3 residues before the CDR3 terminus; that terminus is restored from the germline J gene. The CDR3 loop spans 14 amino acids. CDR1 and CDR2 (germline): LGHNA, YNFKEQ. The V end lost 1 base, the J end lost 3 bases, and 10 bases lay between the germline ends. HPV was found by MY09/MY11 PCR and dot-blot genotyping. The data are from a study of T cells in women clearing cervical HPV infection. Study overall: Controls' single incident HPV16 infection cleared within 12 months without precancer. Study conclusions and caveats: CIN3+ cases had significantly higher TCR repertoire richness than controls, but evenness did not differ.

Measured with immunoSEQ multiplex PCR; TCRdb has only the in-frame clones, and not every one. The listing records tens of thousands of clones. V gene TRBV4-2 combines with J gene TRBJ2-7; no firm D call. Source material: blood buffy coat. The sequence derives from a woman between 18 and 70 years old with a cervical HPV16 infection that either progressed to CIN3+ or cleared (not recorded which). This chain's CDR3 is CASSQVGSHYEQYF. The covered CDR3 bases are TGTGCCAGCAGCCAAGTTGGCTCGCACTACGAG.